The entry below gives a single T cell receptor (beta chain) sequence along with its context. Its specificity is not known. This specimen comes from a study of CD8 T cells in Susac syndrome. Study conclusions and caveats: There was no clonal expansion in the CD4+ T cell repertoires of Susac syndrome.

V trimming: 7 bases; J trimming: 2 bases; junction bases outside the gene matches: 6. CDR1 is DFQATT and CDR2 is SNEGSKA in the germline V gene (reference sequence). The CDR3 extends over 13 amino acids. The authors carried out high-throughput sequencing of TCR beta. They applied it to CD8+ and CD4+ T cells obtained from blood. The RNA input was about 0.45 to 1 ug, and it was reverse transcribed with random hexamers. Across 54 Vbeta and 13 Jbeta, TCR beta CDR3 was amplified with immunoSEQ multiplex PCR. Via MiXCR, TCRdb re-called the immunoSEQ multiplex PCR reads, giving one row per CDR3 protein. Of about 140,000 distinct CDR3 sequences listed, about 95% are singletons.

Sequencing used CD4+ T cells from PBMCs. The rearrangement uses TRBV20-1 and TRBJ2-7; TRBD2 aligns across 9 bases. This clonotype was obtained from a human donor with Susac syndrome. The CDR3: CSVSGGRAYEQYF. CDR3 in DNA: TGCAGTGTAAGCGGCGGGAGGGCCTACGAGCAGTACTTC.